These T cell receptor beta chains were read from a single sample in a study of shared clonotypes between healthy human individuals. Sequencing used immunoSEQ multiplex PCR; TCRdb keeps in-frame clones, though not all of them. The top ten hold around 0.4% of the sample, which has 2.3 million or so clones, more than 85% seen once. The specimen sequenced was naive CD4+ T cells from PBMCs. The receptors originated from a man between 18 and 35 years old in good health. Some clones in this sample may be carry-over from other donors' samples. Each CDR3 is given with its conserved first and last residue. D genes are given only for firm matches. Only part of the rows carry a size: once, few, many, or a class if the clone is expanded.

j_call v_call d_call clone_size cdr3_aa cdr3_nt
TRBJ1-2 TRBV5-1 - - CASSLVGSVNYGYTF TGCGCCAGCAGCTTGGTGGGGTCCGTTAACTATGGCTACACCTTC
TRBJ2-7 TRBV18 - - CASSPRQEGEQYF TGTGCCAGCTCACCACGACAAGAGGGCGAGCAGTACTTC
TRBJ1-5 TRBV29-1 - - CSVATGKGQPQHF TGCAGCGTTGCCACAGGGAAGGGGCAGCCCCAGCATTTT
TRBJ1-3 TRBV13 - - CASSFTGSAGNTIYF TGTGCCAGCAGCTTCACAGGGAGTGCTGGAAACACCATATATTTT
TRBJ2-7 TRBV2 - - CASSEALFNLQGSYEQYF TGTGCCAGCAGTGAAGCGCTTTTCAATTTACAGGGTTCCTACGAGCAGTACTTC
TRBJ2-1 TRBV27 - - CASRTAWGRLGYEQFF TGTGCCAGCAGAACGGCCTGGGGCAGGTTGGGCTATGAGCAGTTCTTC
TRBJ1-1 TRBV5-1 - - CASSSGVSRNTEAFF TGCGCCAGCAGCTCGGGGGTTTCGAGGAACACTGAAGCTTTCTTT
TRBJ2-2 TRBV4-1 TRBD1 - CASSQVPGTGNTGELFF TGCGCCAGCAGCCAAGTGCCCGGGACAGGGAACACCGGGGAGCTGTTTTTT
TRBJ2-5 TRBV9 TRBD2 - CASSTSGRSEETQYF TGTGCCAGCAGTACTAGCGGGAGGAGCGAAGAGACCCAGTACTTC
TRBJ2-3 TRBV4-3 - - CASSQEVRRGTDTQYF TGCGCCAGCAGCCAAGAGGTTAGAAGGGGTACAGATACGCAGTATTTT
TRBJ2-2 TRBV6-4 - - CASSALGGNTGELFF TGTGCCAGCAGTGCCCTCGGGGGGAACACCGGGGAGCTGTTTTTT
TRBJ1-1 TRBV25-1 TRBD1 - CASSAQGVWGLLPEAFF TGTGCCAGCAGTGCTCAGGGGGTGTGGGGATTGTTACCTGAAGCTTTCTTT
TRBJ2-5 TRBV11-2 - once CASSPGGSQYF TGTGCCAGCAGCCCCGGCGGATCCCAGTACTTC
TRBJ2-1 TRBV30 TRBD2 - CAWSPRGGLGSYNEQFF TGTGCCTGGAGTCCACGGGGGGGCCTTGGCTCCTACAATGAGCAGTTCTTC
TRBJ2-2 TRBV9 - - CASSVADFNGELFF TGTGCCAGCAGCGTAGCGGACTTTAACGGGGAGCTGTTTTTT
TRBJ2-7 TRBV6-5 - - CASSPRRFSYEQYF TGTGCCAGCAGTCCCCGACGGTTCTCCTACGAGCAGTACTTC
TRBJ1-5 TRBV6-6 - - CASSYVGEGQPQHF TGTGCCAGCAGCTACGTGGGGGAAGGTCAGCCCCAGCATTTT
TRBJ2-1 TRBV27 TRBD2 - CASSSQGTRGYNEQFF TGTGCCAGCAGTTCACAAGGGACTAGAGGGTACAATGAGCAGTTCTTC
TRBJ1-2 TRBV30 - - CAWSGDGSSDGYTF TGTGCCTGGAGTGGGGACGGGTCCTCTGACGGCTACACCTTC
TRBJ2-1 TRBV5-1 TRBD2 - CASSSQPTGTSEYNEQFF TGCGCCAGCAGCTCCCAACCCACCGGGACTAGCGAATACAATGAGCAGTTCTTC
TRBJ2-7 TRBV5-6 - once CASSSTTTGTGEQYF TGTGCCAGCAGCTCAACGACAACAGGGACGGGCGAGCAGTACTTC
TRBJ2-5 TRBV28 TRBD2 - CASSLAGGQETQYF TGTGCCAGCAGTTTAGCGGGAGGCCAAGAGACCCAGTACTTC
TRBJ2-5 TRBV27 - - CASSPDRSQETQYF TGTGCCAGCAGTCCAGACAGGTCCCAAGAGACCCAGTACTTC
TRBJ2-2 TRBV4-2 TRBD2 - CASSQEGREHGELFF TGTGCCAGCAGCCAAGAGGGGCGGGAGCACGGGGAGCTGTTTTTT
TRBJ2-7 TRBV28 TRBD1 - CASSPQGAKSYEQYF TGTGCCAGCAGCCCCCAGGGGGCTAAGTCCTACGAGCAGTACTTC
TRBJ2-3 TRBV19 TRBD2 - CTSGTSGGPQYF TGTACATCCGGGACTAGCGGGGGCCCGCAGTATTTT
TRBJ2-7 TRBV9 TRBD2 - CASNPGTSGYEQYF TGTGCCAGCAACCCCGGGACTAGCGGGTACGAGCAGTACTTC
TRBJ2-3 TRBV7-2 TRBD2 - CASSLRLAAEGTDTQYF TGTGCCAGCAGCTTGAGACTAGCCGCCGAGGGCACAGATACGCAGTATTTT
TRBJ2-2 TRBV14 - - CASSLNTGELFF TGTGCCAGCAGCCTCAACACCGGGGAGCTGTTTTTT
TRBJ2-4 TRBV29-1 - - CSVGRESPKNIQYF TGCAGCGTTGGTCGCGAGTCTCCCAAAAACATTCAGTACTTC